The entry below describes one T cell receptor beta chain. Its antigen is unknown. The input lacks base qualities; no much larger clone sits a single base away. TCRbeta CDR3 regions were amplified from genomic DNA by means of the immunoSEQ Assay, a bias-controlled multiplex PCR. Concerning the study's data processing: The number of nucleated cells in each sample was estimated from the amplification of reference gene primers within the assay. To quantify the absolute abundance of each unique TCRbeta CDR3 rearrangement, sequence reads were collapsed and filtered. For each sample, productive Simpson clonality was calculated as the square root of Simpson's diversity index across productive rearrangements. TCRdb provides this immuneACCESS table in a form limited to in-frame rearrangements. Some clones are lacking; in checked studies, under half of them reflect an unresolved V gene, and why the rest are absent is not known. V, J and clone size derive from that table, while D and trimming were established from the DNA sequence. This sample gives 140,000 or so clones in total; approximately 86% of them show up just once. The ten largest clones represent more than 5% of the sample.

Its CDR3 holds 15 amino acids, cysteine through phenylalanine. The retained sequence is limited to the CDR3, 45 bases, with the frame set at the first base. V loses 1 base, J loses 9 bases, and the germline ends lie 19 bases apart. CDR1 SGHKS and CDR2 YYEKEE are derived from the germline V gene (reference sequence). The data originate from a study of blood T cell repertoires in COVID-19 (dated by TCRdb to about 2020). A note on the overall study: Samples covering the acute and convalescent phases of COVID-19 were provided by collaborators in the United States, Italy and Spain. Where available, HLA class I and class II types were taken from metadata supplied by the sample provider and were not determined by assay-based typing. The material from the prospective study consisted of cDNA or gDNA derived from T cells, B-cell-depleted T cells, or PBMCs. The repertoires were released in a freely available public database meant as a resource for research on the immune response to SARS-CoV-2. The dataset comprised deeply sampled blood TCRbeta repertoires from subjects exposed to, actively infected with, or recovered from COVID-19. Nearly every sample came with metadata listing a de-identified subject ID, COVID-19 status, age in years and sex. The samples were drawn from two sources: the first 160 participants of the ongoing ImmuneRACE study, and 1,000 to 1,500 subjects contributed by 6 global collaborators.

Overall results and qualifications from the work: How much clinical and demographic metadata was included differed by source and by participant, and the metadata was provided uncurated.

Collaborating institutions collected whole blood in K2EDTA tubes following their own protocols. For TCRbeta analysis, collaborator samples were shipped as frozen whole blood, as isolated PBMCs, or as DNA extracted from either sample type. Sequenced material: peripheral blood. The TCR was taken from a human donor in a cohort sampled during active COVID-19. Rearrangement joined TRBV5-5 to TRBJ2-5, with the identity of the D gene unclear. This receptor has the CDR3 CASSLRQAPPLAQYF. Read as DNA, the sequence is TGTGCCAGCAGCTTGAGGCAGGCGCCACCCCTGGCCCAGTACTTC. Outside the CDR3, residues come from the reference TRBV5-5 and TRBJ2-5 proteins, so the full variable domain is: DAGVTQSPTHLIKTRGQQVTLRCSPISGHKSVSWYQQVLGQGPQFIFQYYEKEERGRGNFPDRFSARQFPNYSSELNVNALLLGDSALYLCASSLRQAPPLAQYFGPGTRLLVL.